Each of the 5 T cell receptor beta chains below was sequenced from the same sample in a study of T cell responses to AZD1222 COVID-19 vaccine. Repertoires were generated with immunoSEQ multiplex PCR, while TCRdb's copy carries only in-frame clones and drops some. The data show about 120,000 clones, around 87% seen once. The sequencing used peripheral blood, collected on day 0 of AZD1222 vaccination. All receptors derive from an adult in good health.

CDR3 region: CASSTTTGLQPQHF. The CDR3 DNA follows: TGTGCCAGCAGTACTACGACAGGGCTACAGCCCCAGCATTTT. The rearrangement joins TRBV28 to TRBJ1-5, with 7 nucleotides matching TRBD1. CDR1 is MDHEN, CDR2 SYDVKM, per germline. J was trimmed by 7 bases and V by 5 bases; bases with no gene match: 8. This CDR3 has 14 residues.

V gene TRBV10-3 combines with J gene TRBJ2-7; the match to TRBD2 covers 10 bases. With 2 bases clipped from V and 5 bases from J, the junction kept 3 bases outside the gene matches. This CDR3 contains 14 residues. CDR1 ENHRY and CDR2 SYGVKD come from the germline V gene. DNA of the CDR3: TGTGCCATCAGTGAGATTAGCGGGGGGAACGAGCAGTACTTC. This encodes CAISEISGGNEQYF.

The chain uses TRBV1 and TRBJ2-5; the table's D call of TRBD1 was not tested on the DNA. TRBV1 is labeled a pseudogene. The CDR3 spans 16 residues. The CDR3 spells CTSSQLTGMNQETQYF. The CDR3 DNA follows: TGCACCAGCAGCCAATTGACAGGGATGAACCAAGAGACCCAGTACTTC.

The chain has TRBV3-1 (or the pseudogene TRBV3-2) and TRBJ2-7; 8 bases agree with TRBD1. CDR1 is LGHDT and CDR2 is YNNKEL in the germline V gene (reference sequence). Losses at the gene ends were 0 bases for V and 3 bases for J; bases not matched to a gene: 4. The CDR3 has 15 amino acids. CDR3 nucleotide sequence: TGTGCCAGCAGCCAAGAGGGGACAGGATTCTACGAGCAGTACTTC. Amino acids: CASSQEGTGFYEQYF.

V and J are TRBV5-1 and TRBJ2-2; possibly TRBD1 for D (6 bases). The ends were cut back, 2 bases at V and 5 bases at J, with 7 bases in the middle. Germline V gene data show CDR1 as SGHRS and CDR2 as YFSETQ. The CDR3 loop spans 13 amino acids. The CDR3 region is CASSLQGTGELFF. CDR3 bases: TGCGCCAGCAGCTTACAGGGTACCGGGGAGCTGTTTTTT.